A single sample gave rise to the 14 T cell receptor beta chains below, sequenced in a study of T cells in Graves' hyperthyroidism and ophthalmopathy. Amplification yielded TCR beta CDR3 regions, with RNA transcripts as the source. During a first-round RT-PCR of the TCR CDR3, the HTBI primer set was used. TCRdb re-analysed the multiplex PCR reads in MiXCR, keeping a single row per CDR3 protein. This table has a few hundred thousand distinct CDR3 sequences, about 45% appearing once. Sequencing was done on a sample of peripheral blood or thyroid tissue (not recorded which). These receptors were taken from a young woman with Graves' hyperthyroidism.

Of note for this clonotype: A much larger clone lies a single base off, so this may be a read error. The rearrangement joins TRBV7-6 to TRBJ1-4; possibly TRBD1 for D (5 bases). Trimming stripped 5 bases from V and 4 bases from J, with 11 bases between. The CDR3 extends over 14 amino acids. CDR1 and CDR2 from the germline V gene are SGHVS and FNYEAQ. CDR3 amino acids: CASSPGLINEKLFF. The DNA of the CDR3 is TGTGCCAGCAGCCCGGGACTGATTAATGAAAAACTGTTTTTT.

This clonotype has a count of ten or more. V gene TRBV7-3 combines with J gene TRBJ1-5; D possibly corresponds to TRBD1 (5 bases). CDR1 is SGHTA, CDR2 FQGTGA, per germline. This CDR3 spans 13 amino acids. V gave up 5 bases and J gave up 2 bases, with 7 bases separating them. The CDR3 here is CASSRGGNQPQHF. In DNA, the CDR3 is TGTGCCAGCAGCCGGGGGGGCAATCAGCCCCAGCATTTT.

This chain connects TRBV15 to TRBJ1-2; unclear D gene. This CDR3 spans 14 amino acids. Germline CDR1 is LNHNV and CDR2 is YYDKDF (reference sequence). Deletions cut 3 bases from V and 4 bases from J, with 12 bases between. The CDR3 spells CATSRLGQFYGYTF. The CDR3 region has the DNA TGTGCCACCAGCAGGCTCGGGCAGTTCTATGGCTACACCTTC. Variable domain in full (rest from reference TRBV15 and TRBJ1-2): DAMVIQNPRYQVTQFGKPVTLSCSQTLNHNVMYWYQQKSSQAPKLLFHYYDKDFNNEADTPDNFQSRRPNTSFCFLDIRSPGLGDTAMYLCATSRLGQFYGYTFGSGTRLTVV.

This clonotype was observed a handful of times. The chain combines TRBV20-1 with TRBJ2-7, with unresolved D. The CDR3 extends over 11 amino acids. Trimming removed 4 bases from V and 3 bases from J, with 7 bases in between. In germline, CDR1 is DFQATT, CDR2 SNEGSKA (reference sequence). The CDR3, as DNA: TGCAGTGCTACAACGGGCTACGAGCAGTACTTC. Residues: CSATTGYEQYF.

This clonotype was detected many times. V and J are TRBV2 and TRBJ1-4, with 10 bases identical to TRBD1. V dropped 6 bases and J dropped 8; count of bases not matched to a gene: 6. Germline lookup yields CDR1 SNHLY and CDR2 FYNNEI. CDR3 size: 14 residues. The CDR3 spells CASSMGQGYEKLFF. CDR3 coding DNA: TGTGCCAGCAGCATGGGACAGGGGTACGAAAAACTGTTTTTT.

The rearrangement uses TRBV7-9 and TRBJ2-5; TRBD1 is a possible D gene (6 bases). V shed 4 bases and J shed 4 bases, with 16 bases lying between them. The CDR3 has 15 amino acids. The germline V gene encodes CDR1 SEHNR and CDR2 FQNEAQ (reference sequence). CDR3 region: CASSSSRGQIETQYF. In DNA, the CDR3 is TGTGCCAGCAGCTCCTCCAGGGGACAAATAGAGACCCAGTACTTC.

This clonotype was picked up one time. This chain uses TRBV25-1 with TRBJ1-2; D gene unclear. This CDR3 is built from 15 residues. V was clipped by 1 base and J by 6 bases, with 15 bases between them. The germline gives CDR1 MGHDK, CDR2 SYGVNS. The chain's CDR3 is CASSESGGPVDGYTF. The CDR3 region has the DNA TGTGCCAGCAGTGAATCGGGAGGGCCGGTGGATGGCTACACCTTC.

This rearrangement joins TRBV7-9 to TRBJ1-4; no definite D call. This CDR3 is 12 amino acids long. V lost 7 bases and J 5 bases, leaving 8 bases between the germline ends. Germline CDR1 reads SEHNR; CDR2 reads FQNEAQ (reference sequence). The CDR3 is CASTSANEKLFF. The CDR3 DNA reads as TGTGCCAGCACCTCGGCAAATGAAAAACTGTTTTTT. Together with reference TRBV7-9 and TRBJ1-4, the CDR3 gives the full variable domain: DTGVSQNPRHKITKRGQNVTFRCDPISEHNRLYWYRQTLGQGPEFLTYFQNEAQLEKSRLLSDRFSAERPKGSFSTLEIQRTEQGDSAMYLCASTSANEKLFFGSGTQLSVL.

This clonotype was observed at least ten times. The rearrangement joins TRBV24-1 to TRBJ1-5, with D hard to call. The CDR3 totals 15 residues. The V end lost 6 bases, the J end lost 3 bases, and 14 bases lay between the germline ends. In germline, CDR1 is KGHDR, CDR2 SFDVKD. CDR3: CATSTQTETNQPQHF. The CDR3 DNA follows: TGTGCCACCAGTACGCAAACTGAGACCAATCAGCCCCAGCATTTT.

The V gene is TRBV7-8, the J gene TRBJ2-7; a weak D match, TRBD2 (5 bases). Between the trimmed V and J ends, which lost 6 bases and 1 base, there was a span of 16 bases. The CDR3 consists of 15 residues. The germline V gene encodes CDR1 SGHVS and CDR2 FQNEAQ. CDR3 nucleotide sequence: TGTGCCAGCAGTTCCTTTGAGGGATGGTCCTACGAGCAGTACTTC. Encoded protein: CASSSFEGWSYEQYF.

In its sample, this clonotype was seen a few times. The V gene is TRBV20-1, the J gene TRBJ1-2, with a weak D call TRBD1 (5 bases). Per the germline V gene, CDR1 is DFQATT and CDR2 is SNEGSKA (reference sequence). The CDR3 consists of 12 residues. V gave up 3 bases and J gave up 5 bases, with 10 bases separating them. The CDR3 here is CSARGRTYGYTF. DNA of the CDR3: TGCAGTGCTAGGGGACGGACTTATGGCTACACCTTC.

V and J are TRBV12-3 or TRBV12-4 and TRBJ1-1; D uncertain. CDR3 length equals 15 residues. V lost 1 base, J lost 2 bases, and 11 bases lay in between. CDR3 in amino acids: CASSLEGWGNTEAFF. CDR3 nucleotide sequence: TGTGCCAGCAGTTTAGAGGGTTGGGGAAACACTGAAGCTTTCTTT.

The rearrangement joins TRBV2 to TRBJ2-7; no clear D. Per germline, CDR1 SNHLY and CDR2 FYNNEI. The CDR3 has 15 amino acids. Trimming pared 5 bases from V and 7 bases from J, leaving 21 bases between. The CDR3 DNA reads TGTGCCAGCAGTTTAGGGCAGCTCTTGTCTGGGGAGCAGTACTTC. Protein sequence: CASSLGQLLSGEQYF.

This clonotype came up a few times. The gene calls are TRBV24-1 and TRBJ1-5; 12 bases are shared with TRBD1. V dropped 4 bases and J dropped 2; count of bases not matched to a gene: 5. The CDR3 covers 17 residues. The germline gives CDR1 KGHDR, CDR2 SFDVKD. The chain's CDR3 is CATSEGTGGAGNQPQHF. Here the CDR3 DNA reads TGTGCCACCAGTGAAGGGACAGGGGGCGCGGGCAATCAGCCCCAGCATTTT.